The 18 T cell receptor beta chains below were found in one sample sequenced in a study of control samples from healthy donors and cancer patients. Sequenced by immunoSEQ multiplex PCR; TCRdb stores in-frame clones only, minus some. Among about 58,000 clones listed, around 90% were seen once. What was sequenced was PBMCs. The receptors were gathered from a man in his sixties with colorectal cancer.

The chain links TRBV20-1 to TRBJ1-2; D is perhaps TRBD1 (5 bases). The CDR3 loop spans 11 amino acids. V was pared by 6 bases and J by 9 bases, with 14 bases between. Germline V gene lookup returns CDR1 DFQATT and CDR2 SNEGSKA (reference sequence). CDR3 amino acids: CSALDWDRYTF. The CDR3 DNA follows: TGCAGTGCGTTGGATTGGGACCGCTACACCTTC.

The gene calls are TRBV3-1 (or the pseudogene TRBV3-2) and TRBJ2-3, with D hard to call. The CDR3 totals 13 residues. V was trimmed by 1 base and J by 4 bases, leaving 6 bases between them. Germline V gene sequence: CDR1 LGHDT, CDR2 YNNKEL (reference sequence). CDR3 sequence reads: CASSQGEADTQYF. In DNA form, the CDR3 reads TGTGCCAGCAGCCAAGGGGAAGCAGATACGCAGTATTTT.

This chain connects TRBV6-4 to TRBJ2-1; D is undetermined. The V and J ends lost 1 base and 9 bases respectively, with 7 bases between them. CDR1 and CDR2 (germline): MRHNA, SNTAGT. The CDR3 is made up of 12 amino acids. The CDR3 nucleotides are TGTGCCAGCAGTGACTGGCGTGGTGAGCAGTTCTTC. Translation: CASSDWRGEQFF.

This chain uses TRBV30 with TRBJ1-2, with D possibly being TRBD1 (6 bases). V was pared by 7 bases and J by 6 bases, with 21 bases between. The CDR3 contains 14 residues. Germline V gene lookup returns CDR1 GTSNPN and CDR2 SVGIG (reference sequence). CDR3 residues: CALGSGARKDGYTF. In DNA, the CDR3 is TGTGCCTTGGGGTCGGGGGCGAGAAAGGATGGCTACACCTTC.

This clone was counted a single time. V usage is TRBV24-1 and J usage is TRBJ2-2; the match to TRBD2 covers 9 bases. The CDR3 is 16 amino acids. The germline gives CDR1 KGHDR, CDR2 SFDVKD. V shed 5 bases, J shed 10 bases, and the junction held 13 bases outside the gene matches. The DNA of the CDR3 is TGTGCCACCAGTGTCCCCGCGGGCGGGGGGGTCGAGGAGCTGTTTTTT. Its protein product is CATSVPAGGGVEELFF.

Here the CDR3 DNA reads TGCGCCAGCAGCATTGGTGGGACAGGGAAAGAGCCCCAGCATTTT. The encoded protein is CASSIGGTGKEPQHF. The genes are TRBV5-1 and TRBJ1-5, with 9 bases matching TRBD1. Germline loops: CDR1 SGHRS, CDR2 YFSETQ. Unmatched junction bases numbered 10, after V lost 4 bases and J lost 8 bases. This CDR3 region has 15 residues.

This rearrangement joins TRBV6-6 to TRBJ2-5; D is perhaps TRBD1 or TRBD2 (6 bases each). The CDR3 length is 14 residues. Between the trimmed V and J ends, which lost 6 bases and 7 bases, there was a span of 18 bases. Germline V gene lookup returns CDR1 MNHNY and CDR2 SVGAGI (reference sequence). CDR3 loop: CASSRGGTVGTQYF. CDR3 coding DNA: TGTGCCAGCAGCCGAGGGGGGACTGTGGGGACCCAGTACTTC.

V usage is TRBV11-1 and J usage is TRBJ1-4; no definite D call. There are 15 residues in the CDR3. The V end lost 5 bases, the J end lost 0 bases, and 10 bases lay between the germline ends. Germline-derived CDR1 and CDR2 are SGHAT and FQDESV (reference sequence). CDR3 coding DNA: TGTGCCAGCAGCCCGAACAGTGCAACTAATGAAAAACTGTTTTTT. Amino acids: CASSPNSATNEKLFF.

The chain has TRBV27 and TRBJ1-2, with a tentative D call TRBD1 (5 bases). The CDR3 runs 13 residues. The germline V gene encodes CDR1 MNHEY and CDR2 SMNVEV (reference sequence). V was trimmed by 2 bases and J by 1 base, leaving 5 bases between them. This CDR3 reads CASSLQGNYGYTF. CDR3 DNA: TGTGCCAGCAGTTTACAGGGTAACTATGGCTACACCTTC.

The chain has TRBV9 and TRBJ2-3, with 8 nucleotides matching TRBD2. The junction had 1 base not matched to a gene; V was cut back by 0 bases and J by 1 base. Germline lookup yields CDR1 SGDLS and CDR2 YYNGEE. The CDR3 consists of 15 residues. DNA for the CDR3: TGTGCCAGCAGCGTAGGGCGGGGGGGCACAGATACGCAGTATTTT. This encodes CASSVGRGGTDTQYF. Supplemented by reference TRBV9 and TRBJ2-3, the full variable domain reads DSGVTQTPKHLITATGQRVTLRCSPRSGDLSVYWYQQSLDQGLQFLIQYYNGEERAKGNILERFSAQQFPDLHSELNLSSLELGDSALYFCASSVGRGGTDTQYFGPGTRLTVL.

The chain uses TRBV2 and TRBJ2-7; 8 bases are shared with TRBD2. The CDR3 sequence is 15 residues long. The germline V gene has CDR1 SNHLY and CDR2 FYNNEI. J lost 0 bases, V lost 10 bases, and 11 bases had no gene match. As DNA, the CDR3 is TGTGCCACCACCACGGCGGGGGGCCGCTCCTACGAGCAGTACTTC. Translated: CATTTAGGRSYEQYF. Together with reference TRBV2 and TRBJ2-7, the CDR3 gives the full variable domain: EPEVTQTPSHQVTQMGQEVILRCVPISNHLYFYWYRQILGQKVEFLVSFYNNEISEKSEIFDDQFSVERPDGSNFTLKIRSTKLEDSAMYFCATTTAGGRSYEQYFGPGTRLTVT.

The chain carries TRBV6-2 or TRBV6-3 and TRBJ2-5; 7 bases align to TRBD1. The CDR3 totals 17 residues. The trim removed 0 bases at V and 5 bases at J, leaving 12 bases unmatched. CDR1 MNHEY and CDR2 SVGEGT come from the germline V gene. CDR3 coding DNA: TGTGCCAGCAGTTACTCGATGTCAGGGGGACGCCGGGAGACCCAGTACTTC. Translating gives CASSYSMSGGRRETQYF.

CDR3 loop: CASSFGTSPLHF. CDR3 bases: TGTGCCAGCAGTTTTGGGACCTCACCCCTCCACTTT. The chain recombines TRBV28 with TRBJ1-6; tentative D call: TRBD1 (5 bases). The V end lost 3 bases, the J end lost 10 bases, and 7 bases lay between the germline ends. Germline CDR1 and CDR2: MDHEN and SYDVKM. The CDR3 sequence is 12 residues long.

The V gene is TRBV14, the J gene TRBJ2-1; 8 positions agree with TRBD1. The germline gives CDR1 SGHDN, CDR2 FVKESK. The CDR3 consists of 18 residues. Germline trimming cut 2 bases from V and 0 bases from J; bases unmatched to any gene: 9. The DNA of the CDR3 is TGTGCCAGCAGCCAACTGACAGGGGCTGGGGACTCCTACAATGAGCAGTTCTTC. This sequence encodes CASSQLTGAGDSYNEQFF.

This rearrangement joins TRBV5-1 to TRBJ1-5; D is ambiguous. This CDR3 region has 14 residues. In germline, CDR1 is SGHRS, CDR2 YFSETQ. V was shortened by 1 base and J by 1 base, with 6 bases between the two germline ends. The DNA for the CDR3 is TGCGCCAGCAGCTTGTCAGGCAGCAATCAGCCCCAGCATTTT. Residues: CASSLSGSNQPQHF.

The V call is TRBV24-1, the J call TRBJ2-7; the D gene is possibly TRBD1 (5 bases). Trimming pared 10 bases from V and 2 bases from J, leaving 14 bases between. Germline V CDR1 and CDR2: KGHDR, SFDVKD. The CDR3 has 13 residues. CDR3 sequence reads: CATQDILTYEQYF. CDR3 sequence (DNA): TGTGCCACTCAGGACATCCTAACCTACGAGCAGTACTTC.

The chain uses TRBV10-2 and TRBJ2-1; D is possibly TRBD2 (6 bases). Trimming cost V 2 bases and J 7 bases, with 12 bases left between them. Germline CDR1 is WSHSY and CDR2 is SAAADI. The CDR3 totals 14 residues. The CDR3 nucleotides read TGCGCCAGCAGTGAGGGGGCGGGGTGGAATGAGCAGTTCTTC. Encoded protein: CASSEGAGWNEQFF.

The genes are TRBV19 and TRBJ1-6; no clear D. CDR1 and CDR2 (germline): LNHDA, SQIVND (reference sequence). CDR3 length: 14 amino acids. V lost 4 bases, J lost 6 bases, and 10 bases lay in between. CDR3 sequence reads: CASSTTGPNSPLHF. The CDR3 DNA reads as TGTGCCAGTAGTACCACCGGTCCTAATTCACCCCTCCACTTT. The variable domain in full, with the rest retrieved from reference TRBV19 and TRBJ1-6, is DGGITQSPKYLFRKEGQNVTLSCEQNLNHDAMYWYRQDPGQGLRLIYYSQIVNDFQKGDIAEGYSVSREKKESFPLTVTSAQKNPTAFYLCASSTTGPNSPLHFGNGTRLTVT.